A selection of T cell receptor beta chains follows, all from one sample in a study of CD8+ T cells in alopecia areata. Method: immunoSEQ multiplex PCR; TCRdb's copy keeps in-frame clones and lacks some. This sample has 160,000 or so clones, with approximately 52% found just once. Specimen: CD4+ T cells sorted from blood, collected at approximately week 60, from a patient treated with tofacitinib. Receptors originate from a human donor with alopecia areata. CDR3s include the opening cysteine and the closing phenylalanine or tryptophan. The order of the fields is D gene, J gene, clone size, V gene, CDR3 length, CDR3 protein, CDR3 DNA. D genes are given only for firm matches. Size is stated for part of the rows, as once, few or many counts, or as a class when the clone is expanded.

NA,TRBJ1-4,NA,TRBV30,11,CAWKSGGKLFF,TGTGCCTGGAAGAGTGGAGGAAAACTGTTTTTT
NA,TRBJ2-7,NA,TRBV29-1,11,CSVGGSYEQYF,TGCAGCGTTGGAGGCTCCTACGAGCAGTACTTC
TRBD2,TRBJ2-1,NA,TRBV7-9,16,CASSPSGTSGVNEQFF,TGTGCCAGCAGCCCATCCGGGACTAGCGGGGTCAATGAGCAGTTCTTC
NA,TRBJ1-4,few,TRBV4-2,11,CASSLNEKLFF,TGTGCCAGCAGCCTAAATGAAAAACTGTTTTTT
NA,TRBJ1-5,once,TRBV7-2,14,CASSLDGTNQPQHF,TGTGCCAGCAGCCTGGATGGAACAAATCAGCCCCAGCATTTT
NA,TRBJ2-4,NA,TRBV29-1,15,CSVQDSQRAKNIQYF,TGCAGCGTTCAGGACAGCCAGCGGGCCAAAAACATTCAGTACTTC
NA,TRBJ2-7,NA,TRBV4-1,13,CASSQVSTREQYF,TGCGCCAGCAGCCAAGTCTCCACCCGCGAGCAGTACTTC
TRBD1,TRBJ1-2,few,TRBV29-1,13,CSVGEGGGYGYTF,TGCAGCGTTGGGGAAGGGGGCGGCTATGGCTACACCTTC
NA,TRBJ2-1,NA,TRBV15,14,CATSRDRLANEQFF,TGTGCCACCAGCAGAGATAGGCTAGCAAATGAGCAGTTCTTC
NA,TRBJ2-1,NA,TRBV5-4,16,CASSLGGGLKGNEQFF,TGTGCCAGCAGCTTGGGTGGGGGGTTAAAGGGCAATGAGCAGTTCTTC
NA,TRBJ2-2,NA,TRBV30,10,CAWSAGALFF,TGTGCCTGGAGCGCAGGGGCGCTGTTTTTT
NA,TRBJ1-2,NA,TRBV15,13,CATSSPSFYGYTF,TGTGCCACCAGCTCCCCGTCCTTCTATGGCTACACCTTC
TRBD1,TRBJ2-5,NA,TRBV5-1,14,CASSRDSSGETQYF,TGCGCCAGCAGCCGGGACAGCTCGGGGGAGACCCAGTACTTC
NA,TRBJ2-1,NA,TRBV5-1,16,CASSTPLAASYNEQFF,TGCGCCAGCAGTACACCACTAGCAGCCTCCTACAATGAGCAGTTCTTC
TRBD1,TRBJ2-2,NA,TRBV6-6,15,CASRPWTGESGELFF,TGTGCCAGCAGACCTTGGACAGGGGAGTCCGGGGAGCTGTTTTTT
TRBD2,TRBJ2-3,NA,TRBV29-1,13,CSVAAGTSSTQYF,TGCAGCGTTGCCGCCGGGACTAGCTCCACGCAGTATTTT
NA,TRBJ2-2,many,TRBV25-1,15,CASRGGTRDTGELFF,TGTGCCAGCAGGGGCGGGACAAGAGACACCGGGGAGCTGTTTTTT
NA,TRBJ2-7,NA,TRBV7-9,15,CASSLSPGASYEQYF,TGTGCCAGCAGCTTATCACCCGGGGCCTCCTACGAGCAGTACTTC
NA,TRBJ1-5,NA,TRBV5-6,14,CANSRRDSVPPQHF,TGTGCCAACAGCCGCCGGGACTCCGTTCCGCCCCAGCATTTT
NA,TRBJ1-2,NA,TRBV6-1,14,CAISEGRANYGYTF,TGTGCCATCAGTGAGGGTAGAGCTAACTATGGCTACACCTTC
TRBD1,TRBJ1-2,NA,TRBV29-1,14,CSVAALDRGLGYTF,TGCAGCGTCGCAGCGCTGGACAGGGGGCTTGGCTACACCTTC
NA,TRBJ2-1,few,TRBV29-1,12,CSASTGRDEQFF,TGCAGCGCTTCGACAGGGAGGGATGAGCAGTTCTTC
TRBD2,TRBJ2-1,NA,TRBV30,15,CAWSVHSGGFNEQFF,TGTGCCTGGAGTGTACATAGCGGGGGTTTTAATGAGCAGTTCTTC
NA,TRBJ2-5,NA,TRBV30,15,CAWSVLAAPQETQYF,TGTGCCTGGAGTGTACTTGCGGCCCCACAAGAGACCCAGTACTTC
TRBD1,TRBJ1-2,NA,TRBV14,15,CASSLRTGLNYGYTF,TGTGCCAGCAGCCTTCGGACAGGGTTAAACTATGGCTACACCTTC
NA,TRBJ1-2,NA,TRBV29-1,13,CSVVREGNYGYTF,TGCAGCGTTGTAAGGGAGGGTAACTATGGCTACACCTTC
NA,TRBJ2-7,NA,TRBV29-1,16,CSVASGLSGNSYEQYF,TGCAGCGTAGCCAGCGGACTGTCAGGCAACTCCTACGAGCAGTACTTC
TRBD1,TRBJ2-7,NA,TRBV30,12,CAWRNRGREQYF,TGTGCCTGGAGGAACAGGGGGCGAGAGCAGTACTTC
TRBD1,TRBJ2-3,NA,TRBV30,17,CASSPRTGTLGTDTQYF,TGTGCCTCCTCTCCCAGGACAGGGACTCTGGGCACAGATACGCAGTATTTT
NA,TRBJ2-7,NA,TRBV5-1,14,CASSLGGQLYEQYF,TGCGCCAGCAGCTTGGGTGGGCAGCTCTACGAGCAGTACTTC
TRBD1,TRBJ2-1,NA,TRBV19,15,CASSMRTGIGIEQFF,TGTGCCAGTAGTATGCGGACAGGGATTGGTATTGAGCAGTTCTTC
NA,TRBJ2-7,NA,TRBV11-3,12,CASSAVSYEQYF,TGTGCCAGCAGCGCCGTTTCCTACGAGCAGTACTTC
NA,TRBJ2-2,NA,TRBV4-1,15,CASSQDASRGRELFF,TGCGCCAGCAGCCAAGACGCCTCCCGCGGACGGGAGCTGTTTTTT
TRBD1,TRBJ1-6,NA,TRBV6-5,14,CASTNRGDGSPLHF,TGTGCCAGCACTAACAGGGGGGATGGCTCACCCCTCCACTTT
NA,TRBJ2-7,NA,TRBV27,14,CASSPSRGIYEQYF,TGTGCCAGCAGTCCGTCAAGGGGAATCTACGAGCAGTACTTC
NA,TRBJ1-3,NA,TRBV30,16,CAWSLKTVNSGNTIYF,TGTGCCTGGAGTCTAAAGACGGTGAACTCTGGAAACACCATATATTTT
TRBD1,TRBJ2-2,NA,TRBV29-1,14,CSANRGRVSGELFF,TGCAGCGCAAACAGGGGGCGAGTATCCGGGGAGCTGTTTTTT
NA,TRBJ2-4,many,TRBV7-9,17,CASSLGHSNPRGNIQYF,TGTGCCAGCAGCTTAGGACACTCGAACCCCCGGGGAAACATTCAGTACTTC
NA,TRBJ2-1,many,TRBV9,13,CASRPGSYNEQFF,TGTGCCAGCCGGCCCGGTTCCTACAATGAGCAGTTCTTC
NA,TRBJ2-7,few,TRBV6-5,14,CASSRWDGTYEQYF,TGTGCCAGCAGTCGTTGGGACGGCACCTACGAGCAGTACTTC
NA,TRBJ2-3,NA,TRBV11-2,19,CASSLKGAFFDPNPDTQYF,TGTGCCAGCAGCTTAAAGGGTGCCTTTTTCGACCCCAACCCGGATACGCAGTATTTT
NA,TRBJ2-5,NA,TRBV19,14,CASRGGGVLQTQYF,TGTGCCAGTAGGGGTGGCGGGGTATTGCAGACCCAGTACTTC
NA,TRBJ2-1,NA,TRBV5-6,17,CASSFRGSRKGYNEQFF,TGTGCCAGCAGCTTCCGAGGGTCCAGAAAAGGATACAATGAGCAGTTCTTC